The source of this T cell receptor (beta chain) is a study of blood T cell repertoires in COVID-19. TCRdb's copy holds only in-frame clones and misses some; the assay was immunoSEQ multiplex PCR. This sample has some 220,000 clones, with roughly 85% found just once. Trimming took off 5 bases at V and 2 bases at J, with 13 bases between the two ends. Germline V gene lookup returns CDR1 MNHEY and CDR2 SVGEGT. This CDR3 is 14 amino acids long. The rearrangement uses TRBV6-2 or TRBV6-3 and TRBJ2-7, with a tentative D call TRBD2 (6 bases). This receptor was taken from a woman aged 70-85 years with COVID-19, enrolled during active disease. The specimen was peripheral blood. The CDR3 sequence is CASSASTRPYEQYF. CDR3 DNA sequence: TGTGCCAGCAGTGCGTCGACTAGACCCTACGAGCAGTACTTC.